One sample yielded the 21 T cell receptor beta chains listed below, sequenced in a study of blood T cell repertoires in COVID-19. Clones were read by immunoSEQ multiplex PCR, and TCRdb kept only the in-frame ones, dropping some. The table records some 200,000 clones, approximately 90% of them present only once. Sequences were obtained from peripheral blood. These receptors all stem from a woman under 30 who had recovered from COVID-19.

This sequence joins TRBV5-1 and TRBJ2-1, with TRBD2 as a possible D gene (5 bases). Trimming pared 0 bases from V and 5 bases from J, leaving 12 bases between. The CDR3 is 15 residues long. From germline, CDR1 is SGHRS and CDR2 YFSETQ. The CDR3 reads CASSLDFGVNNEQFF. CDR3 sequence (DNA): TGCGCCAGCAGCTTGGACTTCGGGGTGAACAATGAGCAGTTCTTC.

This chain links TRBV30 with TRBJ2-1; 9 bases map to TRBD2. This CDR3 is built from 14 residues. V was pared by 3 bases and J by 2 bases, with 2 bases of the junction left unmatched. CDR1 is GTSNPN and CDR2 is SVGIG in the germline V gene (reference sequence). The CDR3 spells CAWRRLAAYNEQFF. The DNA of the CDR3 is TGTGCCTGGAGGAGACTAGCGGCCTACAATGAGCAGTTCTTC.

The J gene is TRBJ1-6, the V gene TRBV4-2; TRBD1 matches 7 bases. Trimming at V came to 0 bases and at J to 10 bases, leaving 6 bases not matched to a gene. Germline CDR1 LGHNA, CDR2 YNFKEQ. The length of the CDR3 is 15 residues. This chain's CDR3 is CASSQEKGAHSPLHF. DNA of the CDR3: TGTGCCAGCAGCCAAGAGAAGGGGGCTCACTCACCCCTCCACTTT.

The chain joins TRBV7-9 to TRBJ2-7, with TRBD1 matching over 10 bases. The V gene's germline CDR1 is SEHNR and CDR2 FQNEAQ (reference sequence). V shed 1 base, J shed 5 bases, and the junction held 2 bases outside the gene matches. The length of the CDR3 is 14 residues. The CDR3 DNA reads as TGTGCCAGCAGCTTAGGGGGGACAGGGGACGAGCAGTACTTC. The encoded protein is CASSLGGTGDEQYF.

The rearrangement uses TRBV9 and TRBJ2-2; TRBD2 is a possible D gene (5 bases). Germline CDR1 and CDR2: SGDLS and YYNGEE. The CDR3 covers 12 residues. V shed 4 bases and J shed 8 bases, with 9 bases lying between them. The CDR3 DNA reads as TGTGCCAGCAGCCGGGGTGGAGGGGAGCTGTTTTTT. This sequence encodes CASSRGGGELFF.

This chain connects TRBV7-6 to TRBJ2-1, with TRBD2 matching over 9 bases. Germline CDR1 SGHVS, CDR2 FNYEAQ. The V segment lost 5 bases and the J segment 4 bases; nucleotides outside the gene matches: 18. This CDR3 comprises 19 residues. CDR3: CASSLLSSLREGGYNEQFF. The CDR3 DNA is TGTGCCAGCAGCCTCTTGTCCTCCTTGCGGGAGGGGGGATACAATGAGCAGTTCTTC.

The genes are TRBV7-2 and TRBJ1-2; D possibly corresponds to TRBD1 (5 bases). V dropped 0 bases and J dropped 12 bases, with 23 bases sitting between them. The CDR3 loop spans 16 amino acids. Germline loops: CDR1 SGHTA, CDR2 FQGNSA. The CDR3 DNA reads TGTGCCAGCAGCTTAGCGAACCTGGGACTTAGCAAGGGGAACACCTTC. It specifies CASSLANLGLSKGNTF.

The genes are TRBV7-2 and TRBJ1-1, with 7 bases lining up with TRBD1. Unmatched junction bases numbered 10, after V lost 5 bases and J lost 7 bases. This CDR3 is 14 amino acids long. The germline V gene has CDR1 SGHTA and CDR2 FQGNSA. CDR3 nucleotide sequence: TGTGCCAGCAGCCCTCGACAGGGACCCTATGAAGCTTTCTTT. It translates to CASSPRQGPYEAFF.

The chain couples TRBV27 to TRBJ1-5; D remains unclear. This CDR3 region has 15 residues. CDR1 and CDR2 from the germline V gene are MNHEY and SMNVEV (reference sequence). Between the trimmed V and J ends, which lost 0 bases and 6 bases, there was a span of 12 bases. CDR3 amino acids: CASSLSSRGGQPQHF. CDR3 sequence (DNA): TGTGCCAGCAGTTTATCAAGTCGGGGTGGTCAGCCCCAGCATTTT.

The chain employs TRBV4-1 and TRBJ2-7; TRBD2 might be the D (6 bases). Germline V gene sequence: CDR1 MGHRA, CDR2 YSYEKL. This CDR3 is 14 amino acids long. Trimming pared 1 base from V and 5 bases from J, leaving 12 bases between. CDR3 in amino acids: CASSQVGSLHEQYF. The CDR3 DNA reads TGCGCCAGCAGCCAAGTCGGGAGTCTCCACGAGCAGTACTTC.

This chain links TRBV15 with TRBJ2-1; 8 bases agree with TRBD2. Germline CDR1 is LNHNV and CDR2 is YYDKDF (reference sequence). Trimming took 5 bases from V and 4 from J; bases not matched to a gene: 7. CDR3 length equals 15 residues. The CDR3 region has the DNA TGTGCCACCAGCTGGGGACTAGAAAGGTACAATGAGCAGTTCTTC. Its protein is CATSWGLERYNEQFF. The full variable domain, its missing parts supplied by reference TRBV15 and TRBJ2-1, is DAMVIQNPRYQVTQFGKPVTLSCSQTLNHNVMYWYQQKSSQAPKLLFHYYDKDFNNEADTPDNFQSRRPNTSFCFLDIRSPGLGDTAMYLCATSWGLERYNEQFFGPGTRLTVL.

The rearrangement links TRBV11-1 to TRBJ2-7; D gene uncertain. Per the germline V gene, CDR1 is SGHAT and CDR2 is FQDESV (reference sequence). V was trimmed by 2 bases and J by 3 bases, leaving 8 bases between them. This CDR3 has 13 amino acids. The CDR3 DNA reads TGTGCCAGCAGCTTAAGCACCTTCTACGAGCAGTACTTC. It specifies CASSLSTFYEQYF.

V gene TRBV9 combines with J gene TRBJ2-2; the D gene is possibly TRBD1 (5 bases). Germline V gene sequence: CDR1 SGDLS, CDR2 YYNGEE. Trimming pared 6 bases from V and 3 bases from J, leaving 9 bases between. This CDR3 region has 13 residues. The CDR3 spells CASTQGDTGELFF. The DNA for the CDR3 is TGTGCCAGCACTCAAGGGGACACCGGGGAGCTGTTTTTT.

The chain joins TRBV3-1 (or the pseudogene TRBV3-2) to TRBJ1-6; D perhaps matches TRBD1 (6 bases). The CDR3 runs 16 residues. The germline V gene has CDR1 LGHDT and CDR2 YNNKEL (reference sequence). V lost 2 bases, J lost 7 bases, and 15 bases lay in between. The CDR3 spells CASSQLTGTGNSPLHF. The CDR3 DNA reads TGTGCCAGCAGCCAACTTACAGGGACGGGCAATTCACCCCTCCACTTT.

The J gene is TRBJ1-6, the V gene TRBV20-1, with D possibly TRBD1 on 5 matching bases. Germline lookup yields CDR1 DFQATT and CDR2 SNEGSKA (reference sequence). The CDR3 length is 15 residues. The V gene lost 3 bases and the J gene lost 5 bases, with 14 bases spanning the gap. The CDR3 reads CSASRDSMNNSPLHF. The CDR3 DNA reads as TGCAGTGCTAGTAGAGACAGCATGAATAATTCACCCCTCCACTTT.

The CDR3 sequence is CATSDTGRGGQETQYF. The CDR3 DNA is TGTGCCACCAGTGATACAGGCAGGGGCGGCCAAGAGACCCAGTACTTC. V and J are TRBV24-1 and TRBJ2-5; possible D gene TRBD1, 6 bases. CDR1 KGHDR and CDR2 SFDVKD come from the germline V gene. V was pared by 3 bases and J by 1 base, with 14 bases between. The CDR3 length is 16 residues.

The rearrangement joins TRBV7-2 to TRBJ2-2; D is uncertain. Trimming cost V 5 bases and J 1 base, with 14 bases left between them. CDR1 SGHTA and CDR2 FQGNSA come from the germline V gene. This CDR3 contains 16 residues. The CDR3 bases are TGTGCCAGCAGCCCTGAGGCGCTGGGGAACACCGGGGAGCTGTTTTTT. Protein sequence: CASSPEALGNTGELFF.

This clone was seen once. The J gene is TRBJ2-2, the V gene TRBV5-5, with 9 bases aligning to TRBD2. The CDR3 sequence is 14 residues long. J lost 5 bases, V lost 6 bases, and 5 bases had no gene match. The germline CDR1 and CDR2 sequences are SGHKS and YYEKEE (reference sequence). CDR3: CASTVREGTGELFF. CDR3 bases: TGTGCCAGCACCGTGCGGGAGGGAACCGGGGAGCTGTTTTTT.

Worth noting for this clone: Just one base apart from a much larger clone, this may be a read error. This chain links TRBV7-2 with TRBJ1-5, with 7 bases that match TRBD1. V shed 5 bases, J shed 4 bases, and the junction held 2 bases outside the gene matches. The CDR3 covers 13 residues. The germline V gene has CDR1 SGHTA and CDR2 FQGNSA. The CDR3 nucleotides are TGTGCCAGCAGCCGGGACAGAAATCAGCCCCAGCATTTT. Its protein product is CASSRDRNQPQHF. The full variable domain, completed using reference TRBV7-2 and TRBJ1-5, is GAGVSQSPSNKVTEKGKDVELRCDPISGHTALYWYRQSLGQGLEFLIYFQGNSAPDKSGLPSDRFSAERTGGSVSTLTIQRTQQEDSAVYLCASSRDRNQPQHFGDGTRLSIL.

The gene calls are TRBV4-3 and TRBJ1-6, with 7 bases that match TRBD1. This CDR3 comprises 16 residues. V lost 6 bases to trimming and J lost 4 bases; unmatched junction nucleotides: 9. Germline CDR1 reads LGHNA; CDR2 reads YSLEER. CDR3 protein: CASRHGQETYNSPLHF. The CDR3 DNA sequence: TGCGCCAGCAGACACGGACAGGAGACATATAATTCACCCCTCCACTTT.

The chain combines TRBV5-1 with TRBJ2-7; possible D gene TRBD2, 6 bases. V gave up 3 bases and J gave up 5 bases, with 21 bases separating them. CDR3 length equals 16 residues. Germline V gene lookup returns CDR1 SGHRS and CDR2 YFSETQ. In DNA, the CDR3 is TGCGCCAGCAGCTCCTGGGACTCTGGGGGATCTGACGAGCAGTACTTC. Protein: CASSSWDSGGSDEQYF.